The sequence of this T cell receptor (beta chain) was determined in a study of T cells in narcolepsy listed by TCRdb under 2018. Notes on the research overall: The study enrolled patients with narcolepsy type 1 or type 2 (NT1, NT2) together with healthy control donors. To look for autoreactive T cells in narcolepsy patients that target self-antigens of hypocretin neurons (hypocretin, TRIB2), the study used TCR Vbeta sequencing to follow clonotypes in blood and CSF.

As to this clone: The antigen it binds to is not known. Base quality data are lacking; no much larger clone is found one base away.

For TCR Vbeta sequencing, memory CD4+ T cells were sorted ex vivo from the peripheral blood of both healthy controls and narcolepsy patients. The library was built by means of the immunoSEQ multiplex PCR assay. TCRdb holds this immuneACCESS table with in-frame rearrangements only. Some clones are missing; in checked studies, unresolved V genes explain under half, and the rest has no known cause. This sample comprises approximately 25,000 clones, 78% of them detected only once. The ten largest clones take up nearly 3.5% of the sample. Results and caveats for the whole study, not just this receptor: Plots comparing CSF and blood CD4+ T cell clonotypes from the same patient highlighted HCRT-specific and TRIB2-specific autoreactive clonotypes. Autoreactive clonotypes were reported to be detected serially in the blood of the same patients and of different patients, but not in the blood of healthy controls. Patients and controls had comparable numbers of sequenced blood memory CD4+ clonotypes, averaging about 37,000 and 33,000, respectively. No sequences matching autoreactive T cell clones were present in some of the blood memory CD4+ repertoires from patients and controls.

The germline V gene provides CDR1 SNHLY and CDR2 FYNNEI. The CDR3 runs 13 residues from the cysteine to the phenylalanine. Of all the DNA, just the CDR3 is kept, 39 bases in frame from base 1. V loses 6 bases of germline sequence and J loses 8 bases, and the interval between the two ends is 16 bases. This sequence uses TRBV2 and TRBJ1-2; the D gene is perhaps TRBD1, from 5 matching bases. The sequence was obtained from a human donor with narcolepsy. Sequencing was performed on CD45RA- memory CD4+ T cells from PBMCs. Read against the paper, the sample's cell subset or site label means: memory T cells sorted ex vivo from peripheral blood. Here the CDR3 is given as CASSEQEVEGYTF. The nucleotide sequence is TGTGCCAGCAGCGAACAGGAGGTAGAGGGCTACACCTTC.